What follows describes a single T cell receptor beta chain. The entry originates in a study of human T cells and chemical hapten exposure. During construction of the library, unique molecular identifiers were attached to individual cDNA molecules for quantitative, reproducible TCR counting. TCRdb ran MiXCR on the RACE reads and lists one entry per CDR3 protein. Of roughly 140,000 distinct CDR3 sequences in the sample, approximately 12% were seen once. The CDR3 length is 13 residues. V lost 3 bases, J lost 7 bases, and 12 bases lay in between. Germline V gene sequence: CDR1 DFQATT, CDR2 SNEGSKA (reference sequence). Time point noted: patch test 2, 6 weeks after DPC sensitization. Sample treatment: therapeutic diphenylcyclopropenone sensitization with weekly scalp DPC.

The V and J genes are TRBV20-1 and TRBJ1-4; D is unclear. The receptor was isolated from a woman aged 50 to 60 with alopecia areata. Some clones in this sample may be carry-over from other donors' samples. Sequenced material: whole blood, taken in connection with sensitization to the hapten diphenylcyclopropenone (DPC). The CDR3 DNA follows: TGCAGTGCTAGTCGTCCGGCGGGTGAAAAACTGTTTTTT. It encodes CSASRPAGEKLFF.